The 18 T cell receptor beta chains given below trace back to one sample, sequenced in a study of OX40 agonist ivuxolimab in advanced cancers. Assay: immunoSEQ multiplex PCR; the TCRdb copy retains only in-frame clones and omits some. The sample comprises 50,000 to 70,000 clones, 88% of which are singletons, and roughly 11% rests with the top ten. Specimen: CD4+ or CD8+ T cells sorted from blood, collected in a trial of the OX40 agonist ivuxolimab. All receptors derive from an adult with an advanced solid tumor such as melanoma, head and neck, liver or kidney cancer.

Concerning this clone itself: One end of the junction fails to match germline, which may point to a read error. V is TRBV10-3 and J is TRBJ1-1; D not resolved. From germline, CDR1 is ENHRY and CDR2 SYGVKD. This CDR3 has 12 amino acids. This CDR3 is CAVSESGYEAFF. The CDR3 DNA reads TGTGCCGTCAGTGAATCTGGCTATGAAGCTTTCTTT.

The chain links TRBV28 to TRBJ2-2; D perhaps matches TRBD2 (6 bases). The length of the CDR3 is 17 residues. Trimming stripped 11 bases from V and 6 bases from J, with 28 bases between. From germline, CDR1 is MDHEN and CDR2 SYDVKM. The CDR3: CAAEPGEGGISSGELFF. In DNA, the CDR3 is TGTGCCGCCGAACCGGGAGAGGGTGGAATCTCTTCCGGGGAGCTGTTTTTT.

The chain has TRBV19 and TRBJ2-2; TRBD2 matches 9 bases. The CDR3 consists of 19 residues. Per the germline V gene, CDR1 is LNHDA and CDR2 is SQIVND (reference sequence). V shed 5 bases, J shed 2 bases, and the junction held 15 bases outside the gene matches. The CDR3 protein is CASSLNIGTSLLNTGELFF. CDR3 DNA sequence: TGTGCCAGTAGTCTCAACATAGGGACTAGCCTTCTTAACACCGGGGAGCTGTTTTTT. Full variable domain (rest looked up from reference TRBV19 and TRBJ2-2): DGGITQSPKYLFRKEGQNVTLSCEQNLNHDAMYWYRQDPGQGLRLIYYSQIVNDFQKGDIAEGYSVSREKKESFPLTVTSAQKNPTAFYLCASSLNIGTSLLNTGELFFGEGSRLTVL.

V gene TRBV19 combines with J gene TRBJ1-1; 9 nucleotides line up with TRBD1. J lost 8 bases, V lost 3 bases, and 7 bases had no gene match. CDR1 and CDR2 (germline): LNHDA, SQIVND (reference sequence). This CDR3 contains 14 residues. Here the CDR3 DNA reads TGTGCCAGTAGTATGGTAGGGACAGGGATGGAAGCTTTCTTT. The encoded protein is CASSMVGTGMEAFF.

V gene TRBV11-2 combines with J gene TRBJ2-5; 10 nucleotides line up with TRBD2. CDR1 and CDR2 (germline): SGHAT, FQNNGV. CDR3 length: 17 residues. The trim removed 2 bases at V and 3 bases at J, leaving 9 bases unmatched. CDR3 in DNA: TGTGCCAGCAGCTTACCTAGCGGGAGTTCTGGCGAAGAGACCCAGTACTTC. Its protein product is CASSLPSGSSGEETQYF.

The chain joins TRBV6-5 to TRBJ1-1; perhaps TRBD1 as D (5 bases). The germline V gene encodes CDR1 MNHEY and CDR2 SVGAGI. Trimming took 2 bases from V and 2 from J, leaving 12 bases between them. CDR3 length equals 15 residues. CDR3 sequence (DNA): TGTGCCAGCAGTTACAGTGAGGGACCCAACACTGAAGCTTTCTTT. Its protein product is CASSYSEGPNTEAFF.

The chain carries TRBV7-9 and TRBJ2-5; 8 bases are a match to TRBD1. The CDR3 is 15 residues long. The V segment lost 1 base and the J segment 5 bases; nucleotides outside the gene matches: 6. Germline V lookup: CDR1 SEHNR, CDR2 FQNEAQ (reference sequence). CDR3 amino acids: CASSLGGRGPETQYF. CDR3 DNA sequence: TGTGCCAGCAGCTTAGGGGGCAGGGGGCCCGAGACCCAGTACTTC.

J is TRBJ2-2 and V is TRBV5-4; D remains ambiguous. The CDR3 runs to 13 residues. V gave up 4 bases and J gave up 1 base, with 5 bases separating them. CDR1 SGHNT and CDR2 YYREEE come from the germline V gene (reference sequence). The CDR3 DNA follows: TGTGCCAGCAGCCATCTGAACACCGGGGAGCTGTTTTTT. Encoded protein: CASSHLNTGELFF.

This chain links TRBV7-6 with TRBJ1-1; TRBD1 is a possible D gene (6 bases). The germline V gene has CDR1 SGHVS and CDR2 FNYEAQ. This CDR3 has 15 amino acids. V was shortened by 1 base and J by 11 bases, with 20 bases between the two germline ends. Here the CDR3 DNA reads TGTGCCAGCAGCTTAGGGGGCGGGGGGCTGCTGGAGGCTTTCTTT. It is translated as CASSLGGGGLLEAFF.

This chain joins TRBV27 and TRBJ2-1; TRBD2 agrees at 11 bases. There are 15 residues in the CDR3. The germline V gene has CDR1 MNHEY and CDR2 SMNVEV (reference sequence). V lost 7 bases and J lost 3; bases outside the gene matches: 5. DNA for the CDR3: TGTGCCAGCACCTTAGCGGGAGGGATCTACAATGAGCAGTTCTTC. This sequence encodes CASTLAGGIYNEQFF.

This chain links TRBV4-1 with TRBJ1-4; D is unresolved. Trimming cost V 0 bases and J 7 bases, with 6 bases left between them. The CDR3 has 13 residues. Germline assignment: CDR1 MGHRA and CDR2 YSYEKL. The CDR3 region is CASSQDFTEKLFF. The CDR3, as DNA: TGCGCCAGCAGCCAAGATTTTACTGAAAAACTGTTTTTT.

In nucleotides, the CDR3 is TGTGCCAGCAGCGTAGAAGGAGCGGGGGGGCGAGAGACCCAGTACTTC. The encoded protein is CASSVEGAGGRETQYF. V and J are TRBV9 and TRBJ2-5; 10 bases agree with TRBD2. Germline CDR1 reads SGDLS; CDR2 reads YYNGEE. CDR3 length: 16 amino acids. Trimming at V came to 0 bases and at J to 4 bases, leaving 6 bases not matched to a gene.

This rearrangement joins TRBV6-6 to TRBJ2-5; no clear D. The CDR3 is made up of 14 amino acids. The V end lost 4 bases, the J end lost 4 bases, and 13 bases lay between the germline ends. Germline loops: CDR1 MNHNY, CDR2 SVGAGI (reference sequence). CDR3 bases: TGTGCCAGCAGTTCCGTGGTAGCAGGAGAGACCCAGTACTTC. As protein: CASSSVVAGETQYF.

The chain recombines TRBV10-1 with TRBJ2-3; D not certain. V was clipped by 0 bases and J by 3 bases, with 22 bases between them. The CDR3 consists of 19 residues. Germline V gene data show CDR1 as WNHNN and CDR2 as SYGVQD (reference sequence). Here the CDR3 reads CASSESSSASMFSTDTQYF. In DNA, the CDR3 is TGCGCCAGCAGTGAGTCGAGTTCGGCTAGTATGTTTAGTACAGATACGCAGTATTTT.

The chain employs TRBV14 and TRBJ2-7; D is unclear. The CDR3 loop spans 11 amino acids. CDR1 SGHDN and CDR2 FVKESK come from the germline V gene. The V and J ends lost 8 bases and 2 bases respectively, with 7 bases between them. The DNA of the CDR3 is TGTGCCAGCGCAAAGACCTACGAGCAGTACTTC. Its protein is CASAKTYEQYF.

Sample share makes this clone medium-sized (0.01 to 0.1%). The chain joins TRBV13 to TRBJ2-1, with D tentatively TRBD2 (6 bases). The germline V and J ends were trimmed by 5 bases and 4 bases, with 12 bases remaining between them. CDR1 PRHDT and CDR2 FYEKMQ come from the germline V gene (reference sequence). This CDR3 is built from 14 residues. The CDR3 nucleotides are TGTGCCAGCAGCCGACTAGGGGATTACAATGAGCAGTTCTTC. It specifies CASSRLGDYNEQFF.

This chain connects TRBV25-1 to TRBJ1-3; D is undetermined. This CDR3 contains 10 residues. Germline V CDR1 and CDR2: MGHDK, SYGVNS. Trimming removed 8 bases at V and 7 bases at J, with 6 bases between. The CDR3 sequence is CASAGNTIYF. CDR3 nucleotide sequence: TGTGCCAGCGCGGGGAACACCATATATTTT.

The chain couples TRBV28 to TRBJ1-1; no firm D call. The length of the CDR3 is 13 residues. The V gene lost 3 bases and the J gene lost 3 bases, with 8 bases spanning the gap. CDR1 and CDR2 from the germline V gene are MDHEN and SYDVKM. Here the CDR3 DNA reads TGTGCCAGCAGTTTGTCGCTATACACTGAAGCTTTCTTT. This codes for CASSLSLYTEAFF.